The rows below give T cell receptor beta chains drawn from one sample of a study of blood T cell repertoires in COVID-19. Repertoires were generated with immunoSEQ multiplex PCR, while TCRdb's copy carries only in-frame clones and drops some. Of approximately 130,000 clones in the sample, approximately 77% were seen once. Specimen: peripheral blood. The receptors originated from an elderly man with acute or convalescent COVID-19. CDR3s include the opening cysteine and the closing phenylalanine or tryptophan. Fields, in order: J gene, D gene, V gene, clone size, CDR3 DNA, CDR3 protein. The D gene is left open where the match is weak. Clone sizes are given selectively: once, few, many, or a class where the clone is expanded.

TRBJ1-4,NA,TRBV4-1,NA,TGCGCCAGCAGCCAAGTATATGAAAAACTGTTTTTT,CASSQVYEKLFF
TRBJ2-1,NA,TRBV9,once,TGTGCCAGCAGCGTAGTTGGGCAGGGTAGCATCGATGAGCAGTTCTTC,CASSVVGQGSIDEQFF
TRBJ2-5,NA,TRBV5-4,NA,TGTGCCAGCAGCAGAGGACAAGGAGGGGAAGAGACCCAGTACTTC,CASSRGQGGEETQYF
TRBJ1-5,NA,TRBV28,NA,TGTGCCAGCAGTATATACGGTAGCGGAGACAATCAGCCCCAGCATTTT,CASSIYGSGDNQPQHF
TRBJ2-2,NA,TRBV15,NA,TGTGCCACCAGCAGAGAGGCAGGGGAGACCGGGGAGCTGTTTTTT,CATSREAGETGELFF
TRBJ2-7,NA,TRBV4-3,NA,TGCGCCAGCAGCCAGTCGACCCAGCGGGAGCAGTACTTC,CASSQSTQREQYF
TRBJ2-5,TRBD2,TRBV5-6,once,TGTGCCAGCAGCTTCAATTCAGCGGGGGGTCGCCAAGAGACCCAGTACTTC,CASSFNSAGGRQETQYF
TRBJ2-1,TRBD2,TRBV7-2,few,TGTGCCAGCAGCCCGAGACTAGCGGGGTTATACAATGAGCAGTTCTTC,CASSPRLAGLYNEQFF
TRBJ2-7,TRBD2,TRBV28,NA,TGTGCCAGCAGTTCCGCAACTAGCGGGTCCTACGAGCAGTACTTC,CASSSATSGSYEQYF
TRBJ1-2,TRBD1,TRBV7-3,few,TGTGCCAGCAGGGGGACAGATGGCTACACCTTC,CASRGTDGYTF
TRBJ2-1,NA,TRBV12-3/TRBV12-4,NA,TGTGCCAGCAGCTCACACAACAATGAGCAGTTCTTC,CASSSHNNEQFF
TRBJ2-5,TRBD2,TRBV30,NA,TGTGCCTGGAGTCCCCAGCGGGGGGGAGTTGAGACCCAGTACTTC,CAWSPQRGGVETQYF
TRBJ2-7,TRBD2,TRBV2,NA,TGTGCCAGCAGGGCCTCTAGCGGGGATACCTACGAGCAGTACTTC,CASRASSGDTYEQYF
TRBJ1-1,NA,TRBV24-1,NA,TGTGCCACCAGTGATTCTAAGGACAAGGCTTTCTTT,CATSDSKDKAFF
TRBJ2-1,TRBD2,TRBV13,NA,TGTGCCAGCAGCATTCTAGCGGGGGGTTTCAATGAGCAGTTCTTC,CASSILAGGFNEQFF
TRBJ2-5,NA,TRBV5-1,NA,TGCGCCAGCACAGGGAAGGAGACCCAGTACTTC,CASTGKETQYF
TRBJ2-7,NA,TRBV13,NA,TGTGCCAGCAGCTTGGAAAAAGGGAGTATCAACGAGCAGTACTTC,CASSLEKGSINEQYF
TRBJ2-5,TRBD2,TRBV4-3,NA,TGCGCCAGCAGCCAAACAGGACTAGCGGGGTGCCAAGAGACCCAGTACTTC,CASSQTGLAGCQETQYF
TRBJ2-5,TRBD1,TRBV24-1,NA,TGTGCCACCAGTGAGCAGGGGGCGGGGGAGACCCAGTACTTC,CATSEQGAGETQYF
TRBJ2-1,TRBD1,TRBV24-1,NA,TGTGCCACCAGTGACCCCCGACAGGGAAGATCCTACAATGAGCAGTTCTTC,CATSDPRQGRSYNEQFF
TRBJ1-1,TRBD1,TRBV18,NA,TGTGCCAGCTCACCGAACAGGGGGCAGACTGAAGCTTTCTTT,CASSPNRGQTEAFF
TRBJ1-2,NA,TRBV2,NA,TGTGCCAGCAGACCCATTAGGAGGACCTTC,CASRPIRRTF
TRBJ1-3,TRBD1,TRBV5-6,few,TGTGCCAGCAGCTTGCCACCCCGGACAGGGCTTCAAGGAAACACCATATATTTT,CASSLPPRTGLQGNTIYF
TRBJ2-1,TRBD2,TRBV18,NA,TGTGCCAGCTCTACTAGCGCCTACAATGAGCAGTTCTTC,CASSTSAYNEQFF
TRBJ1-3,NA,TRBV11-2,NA,TGTGCCAGCAGCGAGCTTATCGGAAACACCATATATTTT,CASSELIGNTIYF
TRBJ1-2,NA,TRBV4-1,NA,TGCGCCAGCAGCGAATTTGGGCAGGGTTATGGCTACACCTTC,CASSEFGQGYGYTF
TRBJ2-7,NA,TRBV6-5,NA,TGTGCCAGCAGTCTCGACCGAAGGAGGTCCTACGAGCAGTACTTC,CASSLDRRRSYEQYF
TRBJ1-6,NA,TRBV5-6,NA,TGTGCCAGCAGCCCCGGGGTATGGGGAAATTCACCCCTCCACTTT,CASSPGVWGNSPLHF
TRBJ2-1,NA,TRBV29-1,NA,TGCAGCGTGGATGACCCCCGCTCGGGGGTGAGATACAATGAGCAGTTCTTC,CSVDDPRSGVRYNEQFF
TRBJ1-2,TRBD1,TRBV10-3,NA,TGTGCCATCAGTGAGGGGGGGACAGACAACCTCTTCTATGGCTACACCTTC,CAISEGGTDNLFYGYTF
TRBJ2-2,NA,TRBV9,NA,TGTGCCAGCAGCGTAGGGACAGCGAACACCGGGGAGCTGTTTTTT,CASSVGTANTGELFF
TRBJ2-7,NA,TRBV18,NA,TGTGCCAGCTCACCAAACGGGGGCTCCTACGAGCAGTACTTC,CASSPNGGSYEQYF
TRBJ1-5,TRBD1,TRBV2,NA,TGTGCCAGCAGACAGGGGCCCAACCAGCCCCAGCATTTT,CASRQGPNQPQHF
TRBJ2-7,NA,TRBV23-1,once,TGCGCCAGGACAGGAGTCTACGAGCAGTACTTC,CARTGVYEQYF
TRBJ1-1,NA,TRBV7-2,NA,TGTGCCAGCAGCCTCGACAGATCCGGCACTGAAGCTTTCTTT,CASSLDRSGTEAFF
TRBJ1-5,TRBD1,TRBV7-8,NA,TGTGCCAGCAGCAACTCCGCGACAGGGATTTATAGCAATCAGCCCCAGCATTTT,CASSNSATGIYSNQPQHF
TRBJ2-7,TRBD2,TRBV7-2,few,TGTGCCAGCAGCTCTGGGACTAGCGGGGCCGCTCAGTACTTC,CASSSGTSGAAQYF
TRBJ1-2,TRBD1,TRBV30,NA,TGTGCCTGGACCCGAAAATCCCAGGGGGCGAGTTACTATGGCTACACCTTC,CAWTRKSQGASYYGYTF
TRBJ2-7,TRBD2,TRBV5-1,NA,TGCGCCAGCAGACGGGACGGGGGGGACTCCTACGAGCAGTACTTC,CASRRDGGDSYEQYF
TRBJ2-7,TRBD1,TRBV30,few,TGTGCCTGGAGTTTCCGGGACAGGGTCAACCCCCGGCAGTACTTC,CAWSFRDRVNPRQYF
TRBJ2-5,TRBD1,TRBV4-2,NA,TGTGCCAGCAGCCAAGCTAACCAGGGGGACGAATTTGAGACCCAGTACTTC,CASSQANQGDEFETQYF
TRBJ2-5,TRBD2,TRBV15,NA,TGTGCCACCAGCAAGGCTAGCGGGGCAGAGACCCAGTACTTC,CATSKASGAETQYF
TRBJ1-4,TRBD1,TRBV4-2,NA,TGTGCCAGCAGCCAAGAAGACAGGGTTTCTTTTAATGAAAAACTGTTTTTT,CASSQEDRVSFNEKLFF
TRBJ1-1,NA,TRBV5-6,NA,TGTGCCAGCAGCTCCCGAATGGGCGCCCGGAACACTGAAGCTTTCTTT,CASSSRMGARNTEAFF
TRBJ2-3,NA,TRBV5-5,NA,TGTGCCAGCAGCTTGGCCGGCAGGGGCGTAGATACGCAGTATTTT,CASSLAGRGVDTQYF
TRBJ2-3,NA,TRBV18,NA,TGTGCCAGCTCACCACTCGCGGCTATCATGGATACGCAGTATTTT,CASSPLAAIMDTQYF
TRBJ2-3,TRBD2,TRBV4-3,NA,TGCGCCAGCAGCCAAGATCAGAATAGCGGGGGGCGGGATACGCAGTATTTT,CASSQDQNSGGRDTQYF
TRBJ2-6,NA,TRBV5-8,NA,TGTGCCAGCCAACGGTGGGCCAGCTCTGGGGCCAACGTCCTGACTTTC,CASQRWASSGANVLTF
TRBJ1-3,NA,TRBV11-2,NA,TGTGCCAGCAGCTTAGTCCAGGGGTATGGAAACACCATATATTTT,CASSLVQGYGNTIYF
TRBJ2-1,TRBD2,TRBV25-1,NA,TGTGCCAACCCCCGAAAAGGGACTAGCGGGGCAAATGAGCAGTTCTTC,CANPRKGTSGANEQFF
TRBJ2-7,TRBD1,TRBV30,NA,TGTGCCTGGGGCGGACAGGGCGCGCAGTACTTC,CAWGGQGAQYF
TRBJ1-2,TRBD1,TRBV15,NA,TGTGCCACCAGCAGAGACCGACAGGGGGGCTATGGCTACACCTTC,CATSRDRQGGYGYTF
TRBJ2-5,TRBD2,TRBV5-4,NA,TGTGCCAGCAGCGCGGGGGAACAAGAGACCCAGTACTTC,CASSAGEQETQYF
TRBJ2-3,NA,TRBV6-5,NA,TGTGCCAGCAGTTACTCTGCAGGGTGGAGCACAGATACGCAGTATTTT,CASSYSAGWSTDTQYF
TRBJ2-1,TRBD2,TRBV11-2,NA,TGTGCCAGCAGCCTGGGACTAGCGGGGGGGAATGAGCAGTTCTTC,CASSLGLAGGNEQFF
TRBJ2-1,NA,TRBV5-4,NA,TGTGCCAGCAGCTTGGGTCACAGGCCCAGTGAGCAGTTCTTC,CASSLGHRPSEQFF
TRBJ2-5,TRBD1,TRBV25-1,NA,TGTGCCAGCAGTCCCCAAAAAGGGACAGACCAAGAGACCCAGTACTTC,CASSPQKGTDQETQYF